This passage covers 16 T cell receptor beta chains from one sample sequenced in a study of shared clonotypes between healthy human individuals. Libraries were prepared by immunoSEQ multiplex PCR; TCRdb keeps only in-frame clonotypes and omits some of them. In the table there are under 2,500,000 clones, approximately 96% of which are singletons. Sequenced input: naive CD4+ T cells sorted from blood. Subset given: CD45RA+ positively selected. The origin of the receptors is a man aged 18 to 29 in good health.

For this clone: In the same sample, other DNA sequences code for this CDR3. The V call is TRBV6-5, the J call TRBJ1-1; D not certain. The CDR3 has 12 residues. The germline V gene encodes CDR1 MNHEY and CDR2 SVGAGI. Trimming pared 0 bases from V and 4 bases from J, leaving 3 bases between. CDR3 coding DNA: TGTGCCAGCAGTTACTCCCGCACTGAAGCTTTCTTT. This sequence encodes CASSYSRTEAFF.

Concerning this clone: The junction differs from germline at one of its ends, possibly a read error. The V gene is TRBV7-7, the J gene TRBJ1-6, with D maybe TRBD1 (6 bases). This CDR3 is built from 17 residues. Germline-derived CDR1 and CDR2 are SSHAT and FNYEAQ (reference sequence). The chain's CDR3 is CASSLGGPSGDGSPLHF. In DNA, the CDR3 is TGTGCTAGCAGCTTAGGGGGGCCATCAGGGGACGGATCACCCCTCCACTTT. Full variable domain (missing parts from reference TRBV7-7 and TRBJ1-6): GAGVSQSPRYKVTKRGQDVTLRCDPISSHATLYWYQQALGQGPEFLTYFNYEAQPDKSGLPSDRFSAERPEGSISTLTIQRTEQRDSAMYRCASSLGGPSGDGSPLHFGNGTRLTVT.

V is TRBV4-3 and J is TRBJ1-4; D is unresolved. The germline V gene has CDR1 LGHNA and CDR2 YSLEER. This CDR3 is built from 12 residues. The germline V and J ends were trimmed by 3 bases and 8 bases, with 7 bases remaining between them. DNA of the CDR3: TGCGCCAGCAGCCAGGGCGACGAAAAACTGTTTTTT. It translates to CASSQGDEKLFF.

The chain combines TRBV7-6 with TRBJ2-7; TRBD1 or TRBD2 may be the D gene (5 bases each). V dropped 5 bases and J dropped 7 bases, with 12 bases sitting between them. The CDR3 is 12 amino acids. Germline-derived CDR1 and CDR2 are SGHVS and FNYEAQ. CDR3: CASSLRDREQYF. The CDR3 DNA reads TGTGCCAGCAGCCTTCGGGACCGGGAGCAGTACTTC.

The chain joins TRBV6-5 to TRBJ2-7; D perhaps matches TRBD2 (6 bases). In germline, CDR1 is MNHEY, CDR2 SVGAGI. V was clipped by 2 bases and J by 2 bases, with 16 bases between them. CDR3 length: 16 amino acids. For the CDR3, the DNA is TGTGCCAGCAGTTACCGGGACTCCCGAGGGCCCTACGAGCAGTACTTC. Its translation is CASSYRDSRGPYEQYF.

The V call is TRBV7-2, the J call TRBJ2-7; D may be TRBD2 (6 bases). The CDR3 has 14 amino acids. CDR1 is SGHTA and CDR2 is FQGNSA in the germline V gene. The V gene lost 5 bases and the J gene lost 1 base, with 12 bases spanning the gap. CDR3 region: CASSIGTPSYEQYF. CDR3 bases: TGTGCCAGCAGCATCGGGACTCCTTCCTACGAGCAGTACTTC.

The CDR3 protein is CASSADVGHEQYF. In nucleotides, the CDR3 is TGTGCCAGCAGCGCCGACGTGGGGCACGAGCAGTACTTC. The chain combines TRBV9 with TRBJ2-7, with D perhaps TRBD1 (5 bases). Trimming removed 3 bases from V and 5 bases from J, with 12 bases in between. CDR1 is SGDLS and CDR2 is YYNGEE in the germline V gene. The CDR3 is made up of 13 amino acids.

The chain is built from TRBV18 and TRBJ2-1, with 8 bases matching TRBD1. The CDR3 is made up of 15 amino acids. Per germline, CDR1 KGHSH and CDR2 LQKENI. The V gene end was trimmed by 0 bases and the J gene end by 8 bases; junction bases not matched to a gene: 6. CDR3 amino acids: CASSPPTPGGDEQFF. CDR3 DNA: TGTGCCAGCTCACCACCAACCCCAGGGGGCGATGAGCAGTTCTTC. Filled out from reference TRBV18 and TRBJ2-1, the complete variable domain reads NAGVMQNPRHLVRRRGQEARLRCSPMKGHSHVYWYRQLPEEGLKFMVYLQKENIIDESGMPKERFSAEFPKEGPSILRIQQVVRGDSAAYFCASSPPTPGGDEQFFGPGTRLTVL.

The chain has TRBV18 and TRBJ2-1; TRBD1 matches at 9 bases. The trim removed 4 bases at V and 3 bases at J, leaving 7 bases unmatched. The CDR3 is 16 amino acids. Per the germline V gene, CDR1 is KGHSH and CDR2 is LQKENI. CDR3 sequence: CASSRSGTGLYNEQFF. The DNA of the CDR3 is TGTGCCAGCTCACGCTCCGGGACAGGGCTCTACAATGAGCAGTTCTTC. The whole variable domain, filled in from reference TRBV18 and TRBJ2-1, reads NAGVMQNPRHLVRRRGQEARLRCSPMKGHSHVYWYRQLPEEGLKFMVYLQKENIIDESGMPKERFSAEFPKEGPSILRIQQVVRGDSAAYFCASSRSGTGLYNEQFFGPGTRLTVL.

V is TRBV5-1 and J is TRBJ2-7; 12 nucleotides align to TRBD1. Trimming took 3 bases from V and 0 from J; bases not matched to a gene: 7. The CDR3 has 17 residues. The germline V gene has CDR1 SGHRS and CDR2 YFSETQ. CDR3 nucleotide sequence: TGCGCCAGCAGCTCCGGGACAGGGGGCCTCAGCTCCTACGAGCAGTACTTC. Protein: CASSSGTGGLSSYEQYF.

This rearrangement joins TRBV9 to TRBJ2-1; 12 positions match TRBD2. The CDR3 contains 19 residues. V was pared by 5 bases and J by 4 bases, with 16 bases of the junction left unmatched. The germline gives CDR1 SGDLS, CDR2 YYNGEE. The CDR3, as DNA: TGTGCCAGCAGTACAGAGGGACTAGCGGGTCCCCCTTTTTACAATGAGCAGTTCTTC. Residues: CASSTEGLAGPPFYNEQFF.

The rearrangement links TRBV30 to TRBJ2-7; 7 bases match TRBD1. CDR1 is GTSNPN and CDR2 is SVGIG in the germline V gene (reference sequence). V trimming: 4 bases; J trimming: 7 bases; junction bases outside the gene matches: 7. There are 12 residues in the CDR3. The CDR3: CAWNRQGGEQYF. The CDR3, as DNA: TGTGCCTGGAACAGACAGGGTGGTGAGCAGTACTTC.

This clone was detected only a few times. The sample has other DNA sequences that encode this CDR3 too. CDR3: CAWSVQGSYEQYF. CDR3 nucleotides: TGTGCCTGGAGTGTACAGGGTTCCTACGAGCAGTACTTC. This chain links TRBV30 with TRBJ2-7; D possibly corresponds to TRBD1 (6 bases). The germline V gene encodes CDR1 GTSNPN and CDR2 SVGIG (reference sequence). V was clipped by 0 bases and J by 1 base, with 7 bases between them. The CDR3 spans 13 residues.

CDR3 sequence reads: CASSPNPSTDTQYF. CDR3 coding DNA: TGTGCCAGCAGCCCTAACCCTAGCACAGATACGCAGTATTTT. The genes are TRBV5-6 and TRBJ2-3, with D hard to call. CDR3 length equals 14 residues. Trimming cost V 4 bases and J 0 bases, with 9 bases left between them. Looked up from germline, CDR1 is SGHDT and CDR2 is YYEEEE.

This chain links TRBV7-2 with TRBJ2-7; D unresolved. CDR3 size: 15 residues. Between the trimmed V and J ends, which lost 6 bases and 0 bases, there was a span of 15 bases. From germline, CDR1 is SGHTA and CDR2 FQGNSA. CDR3 in amino acids: CASRLLDTNSYEQYF. Written as DNA, the CDR3 is TGTGCCAGCAGACTCCTAGACACAAACTCCTACGAGCAGTACTTC.

The chain uses TRBV4-3 and TRBJ2-1, with no clear D. Germline V gene sequence: CDR1 LGHNA, CDR2 YSLEER. This CDR3 has 15 residues. The V end was cut by 0 bases, the J end by 1 base, with 7 bases between. Here the CDR3 reads CASSQDLGSYNEQFF. The CDR3 nucleotides are TGCGCCAGCAGCCAAGATTTGGGATCCTACAATGAGCAGTTCTTC.